These 5 T cell receptor beta chains came from one sample sequenced in a study of a mutant IDH1 vaccine in newly diagnosed glioma. Time point in this sample: week 23, last vaccination. With topical imiquimod, each dose of the vaccine consisted of 300 ug of mutant IDH1 20-mer peptide. Sequenced by immunoSEQ multiplex PCR; TCRdb stores in-frame clones only, minus some. The sample includes approximately 79,000 clones, 75% to 90% of them seen just once. Antigens for these TCRs are unknown. The source was PBMCs, collected from a glioma patient whose treatment included an IDH1 peptide vaccine. These TCRs come from a woman aged 45 to 65 with glioma.

This clone was seen a few times. The chain carries TRBV6-5 and TRBJ1-1; D is ambiguous. The V and J ends lost 7 bases and 5 bases respectively, with 8 bases between them. The CDR3 length is 11 residues. Germline CDR1 reads MNHEY; CDR2 reads SVGAGI. The CDR3 DNA reads TGTGCCAGCACCTCTCTTACTGAAGCTTTCTTT. It yields the protein CASTSLTEAFF.

CDR3 loop: CASNGGGEEQYF. The CDR3 DNA is TGTGCCAGTAACGGAGGAGGGGAAGAGCAGTACTTC. The chain has TRBV19 and TRBJ2-7; tentatively, D is TRBD2 (6 bases). Per the germline V gene, CDR1 is LNHDA and CDR2 is SQIVND (reference sequence). This CDR3 comprises 12 residues. The V and J ends lost 7 bases and 7 bases respectively, with 14 bases between them.

The V and J genes are TRBV10-2 and TRBJ2-5; D tentatively reads TRBD1 or TRBD2 (7 bases each). The CDR3 covers 14 residues. Germline lookup yields CDR1 WSHSY and CDR2 SAAADI. V was trimmed by 7 bases and J by 7 bases, leaving 19 bases between them. For the CDR3, the DNA is TGCGCCAGCACCTTAGTGGGCAGGGGGGGGACCCAGTACTTC. This encodes CASTLVGRGGTQYF.

The chain links TRBV5-1 to TRBJ1-1; weak D call: TRBD1 (6 bases). V was cut by 2 bases and J by 1 base, with 9 bases left in between. Germline loops: CDR1 SGHRS, CDR2 YFSETQ. CDR3 size: 14 residues. CDR3 sequence: CASSFRGRNTEAFF. In DNA form, the CDR3 reads TGCGCCAGCAGCTTTCGGGGGCGGAACACTGAAGCTTTCTTT.

The chain uses TRBV10-1 and TRBJ2-7, with unresolved D. Trimming removed 3 bases at V and 0 bases at J, with 3 bases between. From germline, CDR1 is WNHNN and CDR2 SYGVQD (reference sequence). This CDR3 contains 12 residues. CDR3 protein: CASSDSSYEQYF. Here the CDR3 DNA reads TGCGCCAGCAGTGATAGCTCCTACGAGCAGTACTTC.